This entry concerns a single T cell receptor (beta chain). No antigen is known for it. Germline V gene data show CDR1 as MNHNS and CDR2 as SASEGT. CDR3 length: 14 amino acids. This sample is drawn from a study of blood T cells in healthy people across ages. With a J-beta primer mix and a sample-barcoded 5' primer, a second PCR ran roughly 6 to 12 cycles. TCRdb independently ran MiXCR on the 5' RACE reads; one entry per CDR3 protein. This sample has 380,000 or so distinct CDR3 sequences, with about 49% found just once. The study's findings and limits: In long-lived donors, naive CD4+ cell counts and diversity exceeded those of aged donors.

The genes are TRBV6-1 and TRBJ2-1; possibly TRBD1 or TRBD2 for D (5 bases each). The J call is in doubt because the DNA end fits TRBJ2-7 better. The sequenced sample was blood. The sequence derives from a man in his fifties or sixties in good health. DNA for the CDR3: TGTGCCAGCAGTGAGGGGGACGGCTACAATGAGCAGTACTTC. Protein: CASSEGDGYNEQYF.